The clone carrying this T cell receptor (beta chain) was seen a few times. Its antigen remains unidentified. Oncomine TCR Beta short-read sequencing was applied to DNA from cultured CD4+ T cells. From CD4+ T cells that had been cultured, genomic DNA was extracted. One entry per CDR3 protein, called by TCRdb with MiXCR from the PCR reads. The sample has about 12,000 distinct CDR3 sequences; around three fifths are singletons. This sample was taken from a study of vaccination and CD4 T cells after COVID-19. The treatment was: approximately 10-day PBMC culture with coronavirus spike peptide pools or control peptides (ViraFEST assay). PCR positivity was dated March to December 2020, before US Alpha, Beta and Delta variants. Sequences were obtained from CD4+ T cells from blood, cultured in vitro. This TCR derives from a human donor who had recovered from COVID-19.

CDR3 sequence: CASSRRTSGGDSDTQYF. The DNA for the CDR3 is TGTGCCAGCAGCCGCAGGACTAGCGGGGGGGACTCAGATACGCAGTATTTT. This chain joins TRBV7-2 and TRBJ2-3; 15 bases fit TRBD2. V shed 5 bases and J 4 bases; nucleotides not matched to a gene: 7. The CDR3 totals 17 residues. CDR1 SGHTA and CDR2 FQGNSA come from the germline V gene.